Sequencing of this T cell receptor (beta chain) was carried out in a study of blood T cell repertoires in COVID-19. Across the whole study: Sites across the United States, Italy and Spain contributed samples from acute and convalescent COVID-19. T cells, B-cell-depleted T cells, or PBMCs provided the cDNA or gDNA that served as material.

The CDR3 has 15 residues. V lost 2 bases and J 4 bases, leaving 14 bases between the germline ends. Per germline, CDR1 SGHAT and CDR2 FQDESV (reference sequence). Per the original methods: Cell counts per sample came from amplifying reference gene primers. The table came from immunoSEQ multiplex PCR; TCRdb's copy has only in-frame clones and leaves some out. That table gives V, J and clone size, and the DNA gave D and trimming. The table lists 150,000 or so clones, around nine tenths of them singletons. This clonotype was sampled from a human donor in a cohort sampled during active COVID-19. Sequences were obtained from peripheral blood. The chain joins TRBV11-1 to TRBJ1-1; D is possibly TRBD1 (5 bases). The CDR3 nucleotides are TGTGCCAGCAGCTTACTTAGGGGCAGCGTCACTGAAGCTTTCTTT. Residues: CASSLLRGSVTEAFF.